The clone carrying this T cell receptor beta chain is medium-sized. The length of the CDR3 is 16 residues. The V gene's germline CDR1 is SGHTA and CDR2 FQGTGA. With 0 bases clipped from V and 4 bases from J, the junction kept 3 bases outside the gene matches. One entry per CDR3 protein, called by TCRdb with MiXCR from the 5' RACE reads. The table includes about 32,000 distinct CDR3 sequences, 25% to 30% detected once. Treg sorting used a CD4+CD25+CD127-/low gate. The chain employs TRBV7-3 and TRBJ2-1, with 10 bases lining up with TRBD2. What was sequenced was tumor-infiltrating Tregs sorted from the breast tumor. The TCR comes from a female donor with breast cancer. Written as DNA, the CDR3 is TGTGCCAGCAGCTTAACCCGGACTAGCGGATACAATGAGCAGTTCTTC. Its translation is CASSLTRTSGYNEQFF.